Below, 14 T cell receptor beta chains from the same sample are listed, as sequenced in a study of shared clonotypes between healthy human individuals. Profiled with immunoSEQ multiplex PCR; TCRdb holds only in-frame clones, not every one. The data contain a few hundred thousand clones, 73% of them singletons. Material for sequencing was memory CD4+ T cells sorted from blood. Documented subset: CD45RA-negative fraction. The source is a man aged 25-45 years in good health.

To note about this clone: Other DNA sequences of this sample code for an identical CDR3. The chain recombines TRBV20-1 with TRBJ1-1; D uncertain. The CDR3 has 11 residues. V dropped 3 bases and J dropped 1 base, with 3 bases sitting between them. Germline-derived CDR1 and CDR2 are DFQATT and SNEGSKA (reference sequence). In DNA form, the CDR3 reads TGCAGTGCTAGGGGGAACACTGAAGCTTTCTTT. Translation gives CSARGNTEAFF.

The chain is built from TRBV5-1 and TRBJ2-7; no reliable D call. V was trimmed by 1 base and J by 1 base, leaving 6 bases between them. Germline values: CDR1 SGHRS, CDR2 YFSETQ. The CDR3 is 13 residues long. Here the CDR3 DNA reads TGCGCCAGCAGCTTGCCGGTGTCCTACGAGCAGTACTTC. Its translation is CASSLPVSYEQYF.

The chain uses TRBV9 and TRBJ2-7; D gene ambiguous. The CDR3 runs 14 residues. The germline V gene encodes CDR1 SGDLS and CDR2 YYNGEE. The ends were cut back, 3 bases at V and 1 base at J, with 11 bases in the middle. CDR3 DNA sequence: TGTGCCAGCAGCGAGGGAACGCCATCCTACGAGCAGTACTTC. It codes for CASSEGTPSYEQYF.

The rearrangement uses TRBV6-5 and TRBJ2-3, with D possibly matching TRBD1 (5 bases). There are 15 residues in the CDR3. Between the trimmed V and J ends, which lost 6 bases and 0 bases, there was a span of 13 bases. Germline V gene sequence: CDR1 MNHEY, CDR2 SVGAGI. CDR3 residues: CASRSGGASTDTQYF. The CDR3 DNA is TGTGCCAGCAGATCCGGTGGGGCTAGCACAGATACGCAGTATTTT.

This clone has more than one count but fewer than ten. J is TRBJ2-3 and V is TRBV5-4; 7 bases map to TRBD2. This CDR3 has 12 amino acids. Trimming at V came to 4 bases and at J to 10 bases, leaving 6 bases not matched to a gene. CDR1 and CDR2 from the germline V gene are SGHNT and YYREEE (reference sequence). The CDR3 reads CASSQIAGAQYF. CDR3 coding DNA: TGTGCCAGCAGCCAAATAGCGGGCGCGCAGTATTTT. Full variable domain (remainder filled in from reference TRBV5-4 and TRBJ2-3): ETGVTQSPTHLIKTRGQQVTLRCSSQSGHNTVSWYQQALGQGPQFIFQYYREEENGRGNFPPRFSGLQFPNYSSELNVNALELDDSALYLCASSQIAGAQYFGPGTRLTVL.

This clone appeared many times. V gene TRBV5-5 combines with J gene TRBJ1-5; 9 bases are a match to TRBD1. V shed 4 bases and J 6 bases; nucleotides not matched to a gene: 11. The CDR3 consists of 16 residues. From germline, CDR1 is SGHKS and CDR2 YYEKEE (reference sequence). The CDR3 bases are TGTGCCAGCAGCCGAGAGGGTGGGACAGGGAGTCAGCCCCAGCATTTT. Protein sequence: CASSREGGTGSQPQHF.

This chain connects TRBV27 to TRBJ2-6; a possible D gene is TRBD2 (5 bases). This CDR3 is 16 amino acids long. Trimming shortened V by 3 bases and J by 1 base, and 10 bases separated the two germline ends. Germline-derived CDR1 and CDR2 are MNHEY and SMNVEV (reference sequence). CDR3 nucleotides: TGTGCCAGCAGTTTTCGAGGGAGATCTGGGGCCAACGTCCTGACTTTC. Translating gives CASSFRGRSGANVLTF.

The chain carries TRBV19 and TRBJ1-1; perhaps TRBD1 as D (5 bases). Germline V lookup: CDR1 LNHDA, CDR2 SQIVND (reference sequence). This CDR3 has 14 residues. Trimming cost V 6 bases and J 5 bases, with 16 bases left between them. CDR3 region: CASSLGDSDTEAFF. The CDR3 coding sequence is TGTGCCAGTAGCCTAGGGGATAGCGATACTGAAGCTTTCTTT.

The CDR3 loop is CSVLGPHYEQYF. CDR3 coding DNA: TGCAGCGTCCTAGGACCACACTACGAGCAGTACTTC. V and J are TRBV29-1 and TRBJ2-7; D remains unclear. This CDR3 has 12 amino acids. CDR1 is SQVTM and CDR2 is ANQGSEA in the germline V gene. Trimming cost V 6 bases and J 3 bases, with 12 bases left between them.

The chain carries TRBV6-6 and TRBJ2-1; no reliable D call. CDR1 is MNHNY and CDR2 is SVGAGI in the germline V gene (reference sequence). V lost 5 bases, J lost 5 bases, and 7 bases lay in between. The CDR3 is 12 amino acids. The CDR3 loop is CASSNTHNEQFF. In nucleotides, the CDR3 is TGTGCCAGCAGTAATACACACAATGAGCAGTTCTTC.

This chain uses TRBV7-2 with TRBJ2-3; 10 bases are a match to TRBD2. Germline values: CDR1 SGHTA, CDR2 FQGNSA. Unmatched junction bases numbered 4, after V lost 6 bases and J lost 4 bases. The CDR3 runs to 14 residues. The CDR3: CASRPGTSADTQYF. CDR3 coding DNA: TGTGCCAGCAGACCCGGGACTAGCGCAGATACGCAGTATTTT.

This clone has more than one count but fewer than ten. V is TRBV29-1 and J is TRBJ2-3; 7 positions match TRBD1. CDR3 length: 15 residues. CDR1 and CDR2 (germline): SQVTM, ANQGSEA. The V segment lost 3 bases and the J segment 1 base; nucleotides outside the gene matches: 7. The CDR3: CSVEGQQGGTDTQYF. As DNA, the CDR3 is TGCAGCGTTGAGGGACAGCAAGGGGGCACAGATACGCAGTATTTT.

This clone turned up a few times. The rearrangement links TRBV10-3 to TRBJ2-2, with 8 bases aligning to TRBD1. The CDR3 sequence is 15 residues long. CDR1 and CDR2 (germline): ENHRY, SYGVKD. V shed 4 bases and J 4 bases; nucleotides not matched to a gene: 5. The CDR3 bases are TGTGCCATCAGTGGACGACAGGGGACCACCGGGGAGCTGTTTTTT. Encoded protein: CAISGRQGTTGELFF.

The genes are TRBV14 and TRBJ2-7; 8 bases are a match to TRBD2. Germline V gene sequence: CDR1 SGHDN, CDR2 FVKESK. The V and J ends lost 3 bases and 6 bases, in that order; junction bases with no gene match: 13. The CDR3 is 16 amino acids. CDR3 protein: CASSHRSGRDTTEQYF. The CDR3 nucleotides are TGTGCCAGCAGCCATCGCAGCGGGAGAGATACTACCGAGCAGTACTTC. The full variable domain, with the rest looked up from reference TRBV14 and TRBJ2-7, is EAGVTQFPSHSVIEKGQTVTLRCDPISGHDNLYWYRRVMGKEIKFLLHFVKESKQDESGMPNNRFLAERTGGTYSTLKVQPAELEDSGVYFCASSHRSGRDTTEQYFGPGTRLTVT.